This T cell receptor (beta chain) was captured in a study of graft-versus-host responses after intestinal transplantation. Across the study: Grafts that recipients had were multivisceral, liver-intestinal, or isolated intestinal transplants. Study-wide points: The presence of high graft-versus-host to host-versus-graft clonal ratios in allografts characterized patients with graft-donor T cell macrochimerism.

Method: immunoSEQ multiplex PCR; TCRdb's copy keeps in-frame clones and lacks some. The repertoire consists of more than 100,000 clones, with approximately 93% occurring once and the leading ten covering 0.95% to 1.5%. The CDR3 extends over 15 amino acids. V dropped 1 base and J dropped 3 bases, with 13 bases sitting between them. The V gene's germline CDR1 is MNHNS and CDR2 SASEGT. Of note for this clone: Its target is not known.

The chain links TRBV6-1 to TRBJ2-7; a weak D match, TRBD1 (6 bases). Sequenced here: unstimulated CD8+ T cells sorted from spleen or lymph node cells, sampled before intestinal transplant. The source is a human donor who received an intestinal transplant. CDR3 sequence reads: CASSEGTGPLYEQYF. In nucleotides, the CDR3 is TGTGCCAGCAGTGAAGGAACAGGGCCCCTCTACGAGCAGTACTTC.